This T cell receptor beta chain was captured in a study of blood T cells in healthy people across ages. Together with a sample-barcoded 5' primer, a J-beta primer mix was included in a second PCR lasting about 6 to 11 cycles. TCRdb reprocessed the 5' RACE reads via MiXCR and lists one record per CDR3 protein. The table includes 1.5 million to 2 million distinct CDR3 sequences, just under 50% detected once. In germline, CDR1 is SQVTM, CDR2 ANQGSEA. This CDR3 spans 13 amino acids. Between the trimmed V and J ends, which lost 2 bases and 2 bases, there was a span of 9 bases. Each donor was a healthy Caucasian individual from Russia, aged 6 to 90. Per sample, extraction of total RNA gave at least 5 micrograms in every case. Study-wide points: In older individuals, TCR beta diversity per million T cells was lower, falling roughly linearly with age. More naive CD4+ cells and higher diversity marked long-lived donors relative to aged donors.

Comments on this clonotype: Antigen specificity is unknown.

The sequence came from a woman between 40 and 50 years old in good health. This chain links TRBV29-1 with TRBJ1-1, with D uncertain. The specimen was blood. CDR3 sequence reads: CSVERLPNTEAFF. The CDR3 nucleotides are TGCAGCGTTGAAAGGCTGCCAAACACTGAAGCTTTCTTT. Full variable domain (missing parts from reference TRBV29-1 and TRBJ1-1): SAVISQKPSRDICQRGTSLTIQCQVDSQVTMMFWYRQQPGQSLTLIATANQGSEATYESGFVIDKFPISRPNLTFSTLTVSNMSPEDSSIYLCSVERLPNTEAFFGQGTRLTVV.